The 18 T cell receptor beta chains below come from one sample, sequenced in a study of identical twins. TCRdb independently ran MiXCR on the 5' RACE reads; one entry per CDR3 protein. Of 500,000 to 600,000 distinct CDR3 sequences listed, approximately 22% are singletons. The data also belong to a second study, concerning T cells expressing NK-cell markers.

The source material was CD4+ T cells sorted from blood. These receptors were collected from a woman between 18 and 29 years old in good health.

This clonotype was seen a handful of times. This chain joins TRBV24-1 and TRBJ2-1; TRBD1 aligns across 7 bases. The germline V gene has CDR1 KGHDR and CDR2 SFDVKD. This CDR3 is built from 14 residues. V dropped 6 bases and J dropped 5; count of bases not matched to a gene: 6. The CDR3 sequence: CATSRGQPNNEQFF. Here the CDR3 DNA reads TGTGCCACCAGTAGGGGACAGCCTAACAATGAGCAGTTCTTC.

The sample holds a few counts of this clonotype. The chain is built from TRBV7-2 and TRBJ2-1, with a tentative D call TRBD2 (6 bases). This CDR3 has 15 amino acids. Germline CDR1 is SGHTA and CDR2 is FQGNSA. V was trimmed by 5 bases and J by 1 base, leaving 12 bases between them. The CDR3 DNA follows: TGTGCCAGCAGCGAAGGACGGGGGTCCTACAATGAGCAGTTCTTC. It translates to CASSEGRGSYNEQFF.

The CDR3 protein is CASSLEGGDRERLNEKLFF. In DNA, the CDR3 is TGTGCCAGCAGTTTAGAGGGGGGAGACAGGGAACGGCTTAATGAAAAACTGTTTTTT. V and J are TRBV12-3 or TRBV12-4 and TRBJ1-4, with 7 nucleotides matching TRBD1. V lost 1 base and J lost 4; bases outside the gene matches: 15. There are 19 residues in the CDR3.

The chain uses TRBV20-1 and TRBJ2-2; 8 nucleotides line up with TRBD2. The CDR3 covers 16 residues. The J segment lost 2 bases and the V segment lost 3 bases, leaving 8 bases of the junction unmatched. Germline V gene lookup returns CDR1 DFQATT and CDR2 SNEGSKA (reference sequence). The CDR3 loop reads CSARGVAGRNTGELFF. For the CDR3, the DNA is TGCAGTGCTAGGGGGGTAGCGGGACGTAACACCGGGGAGCTGTTTTTT.

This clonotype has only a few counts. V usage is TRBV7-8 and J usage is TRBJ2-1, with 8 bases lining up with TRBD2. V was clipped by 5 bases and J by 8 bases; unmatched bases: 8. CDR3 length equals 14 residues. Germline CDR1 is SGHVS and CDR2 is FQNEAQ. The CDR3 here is CASSPAGGSDEQFF. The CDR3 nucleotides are TGTGCCAGCAGCCCCGCGGGAGGCAGCGATGAGCAGTTCTTC.

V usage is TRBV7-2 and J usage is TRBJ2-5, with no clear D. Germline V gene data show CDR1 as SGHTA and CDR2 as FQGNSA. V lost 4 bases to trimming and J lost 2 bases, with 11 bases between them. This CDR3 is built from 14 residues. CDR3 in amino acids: CASSSRPIQETQYF. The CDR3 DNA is TGTGCCAGCAGCTCCCGGCCAATACAAGAGACCCAGTACTTC.

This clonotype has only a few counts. The CDR3 DNA follows: TGTGCCAGCAGCCACCCCGGGACAGCTAACACCGGGGAGCTGTTTTTT. This encodes CASSHPGTANTGELFF. The rearrangement joins TRBV7-9 to TRBJ2-2; TRBD1 agrees at 7 bases. The CDR3 is 16 amino acids. CDR1 and CDR2 from the germline V gene are SEHNR and FQNEAQ (reference sequence). V dropped 5 bases and J dropped 2; count of bases not matched to a gene: 8.

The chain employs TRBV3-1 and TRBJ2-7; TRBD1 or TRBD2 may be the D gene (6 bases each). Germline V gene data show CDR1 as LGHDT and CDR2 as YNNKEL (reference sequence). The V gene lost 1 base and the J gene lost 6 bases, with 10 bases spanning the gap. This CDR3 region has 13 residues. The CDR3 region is CASSQVGGGEQYF. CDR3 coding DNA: TGTGCCAGCAGCCAAGTTGGAGGGGGCGAGCAGTACTTC.

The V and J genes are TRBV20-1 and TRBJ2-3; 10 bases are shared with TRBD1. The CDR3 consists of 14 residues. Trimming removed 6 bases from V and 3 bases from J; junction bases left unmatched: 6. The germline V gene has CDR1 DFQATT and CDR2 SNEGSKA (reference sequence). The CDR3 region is CSATGTGETDTQYF. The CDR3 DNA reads TGCAGTGCGACCGGGACAGGGGAAACAGATACGCAGTATTTT.

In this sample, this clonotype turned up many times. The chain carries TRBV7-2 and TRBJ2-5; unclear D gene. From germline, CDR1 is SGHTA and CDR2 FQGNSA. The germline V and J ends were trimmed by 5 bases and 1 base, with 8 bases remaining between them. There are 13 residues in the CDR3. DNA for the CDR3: TGTGCCAGCAGCAGAGGCGGCCAAGAGACCCAGTACTTC. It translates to CASSRGGQETQYF.

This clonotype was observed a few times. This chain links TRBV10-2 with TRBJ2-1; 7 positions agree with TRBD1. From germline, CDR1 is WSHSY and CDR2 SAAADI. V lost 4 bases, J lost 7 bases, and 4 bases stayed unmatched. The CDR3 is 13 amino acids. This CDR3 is CASSGQGKNEQFF. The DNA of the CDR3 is TGCGCCAGCAGTGGACAGGGTAAGAATGAGCAGTTCTTC.

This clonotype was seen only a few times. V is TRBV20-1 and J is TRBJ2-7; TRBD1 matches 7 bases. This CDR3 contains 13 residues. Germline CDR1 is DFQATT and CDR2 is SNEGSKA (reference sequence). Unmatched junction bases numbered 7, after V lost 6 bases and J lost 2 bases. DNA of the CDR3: TGCAGTGCCGCCGACAGGGACCCCTACGAGCAGTACTTC. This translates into CSAADRDPYEQYF.

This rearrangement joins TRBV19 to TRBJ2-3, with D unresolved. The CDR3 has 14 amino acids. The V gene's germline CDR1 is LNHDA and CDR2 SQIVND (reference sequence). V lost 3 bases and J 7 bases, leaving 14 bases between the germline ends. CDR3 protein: CASSISGGPNTQYF. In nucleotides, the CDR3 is TGTGCCAGTAGTATTAGTGGCGGACCAAATACGCAGTATTTT.

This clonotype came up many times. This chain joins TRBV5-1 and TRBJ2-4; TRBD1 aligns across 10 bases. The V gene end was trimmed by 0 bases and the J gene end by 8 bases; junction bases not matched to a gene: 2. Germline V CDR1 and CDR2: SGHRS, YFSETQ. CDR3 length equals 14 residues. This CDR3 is CASSLVGTGDIQYF. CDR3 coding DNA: TGCGCCAGCAGCTTGGTAGGGACAGGGGACATTCAGTACTTC.

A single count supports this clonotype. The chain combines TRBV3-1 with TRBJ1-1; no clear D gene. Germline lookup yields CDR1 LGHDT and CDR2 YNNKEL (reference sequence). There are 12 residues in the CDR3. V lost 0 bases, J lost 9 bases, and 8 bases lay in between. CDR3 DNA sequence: TGTGCCAGCAGCCAAGAAGGGCAAAAAGCTTTCTTT. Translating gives CASSQEGQKAFF.

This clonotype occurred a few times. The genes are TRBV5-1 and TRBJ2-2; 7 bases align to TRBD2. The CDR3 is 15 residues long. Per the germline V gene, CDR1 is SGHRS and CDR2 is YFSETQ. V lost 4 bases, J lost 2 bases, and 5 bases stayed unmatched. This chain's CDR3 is CASSGGGGNTGELFF. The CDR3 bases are TGCGCCAGCAGCGGCGGGGGAGGTAACACCGGGGAGCTGTTTTTT.

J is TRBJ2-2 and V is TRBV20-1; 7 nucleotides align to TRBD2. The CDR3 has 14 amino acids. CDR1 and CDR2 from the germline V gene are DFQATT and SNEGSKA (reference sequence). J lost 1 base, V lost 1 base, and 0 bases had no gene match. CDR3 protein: CSARGGGNTGELFF. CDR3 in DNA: TGCAGTGCTAGAGGGGGGGGGAACACCGGGGAGCTGTTTTTT.

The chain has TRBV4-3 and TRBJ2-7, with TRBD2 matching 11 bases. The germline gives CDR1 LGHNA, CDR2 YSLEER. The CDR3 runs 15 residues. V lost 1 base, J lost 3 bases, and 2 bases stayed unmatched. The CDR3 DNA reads TGCGCCAGCAGCCAAGTGACTAGCGGGGACTACGAGCAGTACTTC. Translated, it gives CASSQVTSGDYEQYF.